Sequencing of this T cell receptor beta chain was carried out in a study of CD8 T cells in ankylosing spondylitis. There are 13 residues in the CDR3. CDR1 and CDR2 (germline): SQVTM, ANQGSEA. Trimming removed 5 bases at V and 4 bases at J, with 15 bases between. Study findings and constraints: Clones linked to disease were reported to show significant enrichment in matched ankylosing spondylitis synovial fluid. Previous work reported some of these motif variants in the synovial fluid and blood of reactive arthritis. Apparently characteristic of ankylosing spondylitis blood was a TCR beta motif (roughly eight highly homologous variants). Disease-linked clones bore a CD8+ phenotype and were relatively rare in peripheral blood.

Preparation of TCR beta libraries was done by quantitative 5'-RACE with molecular barcodes. TCRdb re-called the 5' RACE reads through MiXCR, storing one row per CDR3 protein. The data show fewer than 400,000 distinct CDR3 sequences, 20% to 25% seen once. Remarks on this clonotype: Its antigen is still unknown.

The rearrangement links TRBV29-1 to TRBJ2-7, with a tentative D call TRBD2 (6 bases). This receptor was obtained from a male donor with ankylosing spondylitis. Sequencing input: blood, either unsorted or a sorted T cell fraction (not recorded which). The CDR3 coding sequence is TGCAGCGTTACGGGGGAAAGGGAGTACGAGCAGTACTTC. Protein sequence: CSVTGEREYEQYF.